One sample yielded the 19 T cell receptor beta chains listed below, sequenced in a study of cytomegalovirus exposure and HLA in healthy donors. PCR amplification relied on 60 Vbeta primers (plus 13 Jbeta primers). Sequencing used immunoSEQ multiplex PCR; TCRdb keeps in-frame clones, though not all of them. This table holds roughly 76,000 clones, just over 85% found once. Material: PBMCs. The source of these receptors is a woman aged 30 to 39 in good health and CMV-seronegative.

CDR3 bases: TGTGCCAGTAGTATTTTGGGTCTAGCGGACTACAATGAGCAGTTCTTC. Its translation is CASSILGLADYNEQFF. V is TRBV19 and J is TRBJ2-1, with 7 bases identical to TRBD2. V lost 3 bases and J lost 3; bases outside the gene matches: 8. The CDR3 runs 16 residues. The germline gives CDR1 LNHDA, CDR2 SQIVND (reference sequence).

CDR3 nucleotides: TGTGCCAGCAGCTTAGGGCAGGGTTACACTGAAGCTTTCTTT. Translated, it gives CASSLGQGYTEAFF. The V gene is TRBV11-3, the J gene TRBJ1-1; D is possibly TRBD1 (5 bases). Germline CDR1 is SGHNT and CDR2 is YENEEA. V lost 1 base and J 3 bases, leaving 9 bases between the germline ends. The CDR3 runs 14 residues. Full variable domain (outside the CDR3, taken from reference TRBV11-3 and TRBJ1-1): EAGVVQSPRYKIIEKKQPVAFWCNPISGHNTLYWYLQNLGQGPELLIRYENEEAVDDSQLPKDRFSAERLKGVDSTLKIQPAELGDSAVYLCASSLGQGYTEAFFGQGTRLTVV.

The genes are TRBV28 and TRBJ1-5, with no clear D. Germline V gene sequence: CDR1 MDHEN, CDR2 SYDVKM. Deletions cut 2 bases from V and 0 bases from J, with 17 bases between. The CDR3 is 18 residues long. CDR3 protein: CASSLGSLVHYSNQPQHF. For the CDR3, the DNA is TGTGCCAGCAGTTTAGGTAGCCTCGTCCATTATAGCAATCAGCCCCAGCATTTT.

The gene calls are TRBV10-3 and TRBJ2-5; 14 nucleotides agree with TRBD2. The J call is uncertain, as TRBJ2-7 better fits the DNA end. The CDR3 totals 16 residues. Germline values: CDR1 ENHRY, CDR2 SYGVKD. DNA for the CDR3: TGTGCCATCAGCGGGACTAGCGGGAGCGATCCCTACGAGCAGTACTTC. It translates to CAISGTSGSDPYEQYF.

Comments on this clone: At one boundary the junction diverges from the germline segment, which might be a read error. This sequence joins TRBV7-9 and TRBJ1-5, with 9 bases fitting TRBD1. Germline V gene data show CDR1 as SEHNR and CDR2 as FQNEAQ (reference sequence). The CDR3 is 16 amino acids. The CDR3 coding sequence is TGTTCCAGCAGCTTAGGGACAGGGATGGCCTATCAGCCCCAGCATTTT. Protein product: CSSSLGTGMAYQPQHF.

V gene TRBV19 combines with J gene TRBJ2-1; no reliable D call. V lost 6 bases and J lost 0, with 12 bases in between. This CDR3 region has 15 residues. CDR1 and CDR2 from the germline V gene are LNHDA and SQIVND (reference sequence). The CDR3: CASSMISSSYNEQFF. The CDR3 coding sequence is TGTGCCAGTAGCATGATTAGCAGCTCCTACAATGAGCAGTTCTTC.

V gene TRBV11-1 combines with J gene TRBJ2-5; a possible D gene is TRBD2 (6 bases). CDR1 is SGHAT and CDR2 is FQDESV in the germline V gene (reference sequence). The V end was cut by 2 bases, the J end by 5 bases, with 15 bases between. CDR3 size: 15 residues. This chain's CDR3 is CASSLFPGAEETQYF. CDR3 DNA: TGTGCCAGCAGCTTATTTCCGGGAGCTGAGGAGACCCAGTACTTC. Full variable domain (missing parts from reference TRBV11-1 and TRBJ2-5): EAEVAQSPRYKITEKSQAVAFWCDPISGHATLYWYRQILGQGPELLVQFQDESVVDDSQLPKDRFSAERLKGVDSTLKIQPAELGDSAMYLCASSLFPGAEETQYFGPGTRLLVL.

The CDR3 DNA sequence: TGTGCCAGCAGCCCGACTGGGGAGTCCTACGAGCAGTACTTC. Protein product: CASSPTGESYEQYF. The rearrangement uses TRBV6-4 and TRBJ2-7; TRBD2 is a possible D gene (5 bases). This CDR3 contains 14 residues. V shed 6 bases and J shed 1 base, with 13 bases lying between them. Germline CDR1 is MRHNA and CDR2 is SNTAGT.

This clone was seen a single time. The gene calls are TRBV10-3 and TRBJ2-7; 14 nucleotides match TRBD2. CDR1 and CDR2 from the germline V gene are ENHRY and SYGVKD. This CDR3 has 16 residues. Trimming at V came to 6 bases and at J to 2 bases, leaving 6 bases not matched to a gene. The CDR3 nucleotides read TGTGCCATCAGCGGGACTAGCGGGAGCGATCCCTACGAGCAGTACTTC. Residues: CAISGTSGSDPYEQYF.

The J gene is TRBJ1-3, the V gene TRBV5-1, with D unresolved. The V end was cut by 7 bases, the J end by 8 bases, with 16 bases between. This CDR3 has 13 residues. Germline CDR1 is SGHRS and CDR2 is YFSETQ. The CDR3 DNA is TGCGCCAGCGGGTCTTACTCAGAGGACACCATATATTTT. Encoded protein: CASGSYSEDTIYF.

The J gene is TRBJ1-5, the V gene TRBV25-1; TRBD1 matches 9 bases. This CDR3 spans 14 amino acids. The germline V gene encodes CDR1 MGHDK and CDR2 SYGVNS. V shed 7 bases and J 1 base; nucleotides not matched to a gene: 2. DNA for the CDR3: TGTGCCAGCATTGGACAGGGGAGCAATCAGCCCCAGCATTTT. It codes for CASIGQGSNQPQHF.

This chain uses TRBV7-2 with TRBJ2-7; 7 bases agree with TRBD2. Germline CDR1 and CDR2: SGHTA and FQGNSA. This CDR3 region has 13 residues. Trimming cost V 5 bases and J 3 bases; bases outside gene matches: 4. The CDR3 coding sequence is TGTGCCAGCAGCGGGAGGGCTGTCTACGAGCAGTACTTC. This encodes CASSGRAVYEQYF. Supplemented by reference TRBV7-2 and TRBJ2-7, the full variable domain reads GAGVSQSPSNKVTEKGKDVELRCDPISGHTALYWYRQSLGQGLEFLIYFQGNSAPDKSGLPSDRFSAERTGGSVSTLTIQRTQQEDSAVYLCASSGRAVYEQYFGPGTRLTVT.

The rearrangement uses TRBV7-3 and TRBJ2-4, with D possibly TRBD1 on 6 matching bases. Germline-derived CDR1 and CDR2 are SGHTA and FQGTGA. V shed 2 bases and J shed 5 bases, with 13 bases lying between them. This CDR3 is built from 15 residues. The CDR3 coding sequence is TGTGCCAGCAGCTTAGGGCCAGGGGCCCAAAACATTCAGTACTTC. Translated: CASSLGPGAQNIQYF.

This rearrangement joins TRBV5-1 to TRBJ1-1; 9 bases agree with TRBD1. CDR1 and CDR2 from the germline V gene are SGHRS and YFSETQ. V gave up 4 bases and J gave up 5 bases; unmatched junction bases: 6. This CDR3 comprises 14 residues. The CDR3 coding sequence is TGCGCCAGCAGCCTTATGACAGGGGGGACTGAAGCTTTCTTT. Translation gives CASSLMTGGTEAFF.

This chain uses TRBV7-9 with TRBJ2-2; 7 bases fit TRBD2. With V trimmed by 0 bases and J by 5 bases, 3 bases remained unmatched. The CDR3 is made up of 15 amino acids. In germline, CDR1 is SEHNR, CDR2 FQNEAQ (reference sequence). The DNA of the CDR3 is TGTGCCAGCAGCTTAGCGGGAGGGTGGACCGGGGAGCTGTTTTTT. Translated: CASSLAGGWTGELFF.

This rearrangement joins TRBV9 to TRBJ1-3; D is perhaps TRBD1 (6 bases). CDR3 length: 15 amino acids. V was shortened by 4 bases and J by 0 bases, with 11 bases between the two germline ends. CDR1 is SGDLS, CDR2 YYNGEE, per germline. This CDR3 reads CASSKGQISGNTIYF. The CDR3, as DNA: TGTGCCAGCAGCAAAGGACAGATCTCTGGAAACACCATATATTTT.

CDR3 amino acids: CASSPTGRDTEAFF. For the CDR3, the DNA is TGTGCCAGCTCACCAACAGGGAGGGACACTGAAGCTTTCTTT. The chain couples TRBV18 to TRBJ1-1; D is possibly TRBD1 (6 bases). Germline lookup yields CDR1 KGHSH and CDR2 LQKENI. V was clipped by 2 bases and J by 3 bases, with 10 bases between them. This CDR3 region has 14 residues.

The genes are TRBV6-5 and TRBJ2-2; D remains ambiguous. The CDR3 covers 14 residues. Per germline, CDR1 MNHEY and CDR2 SVGAGI. Trimming removed 6 bases at V and 3 bases at J, with 11 bases between. The CDR3 nucleotides are TGTGCCAGCAGGGTAGCATGGGACACCGGGGAGCTGTTTTTT. As protein: CASRVAWDTGELFF.

Comment on this clone: In the same sample, other DNA sequences code for this CDR3. The CDR3 is CASSFTPASVEQFF. As DNA, the CDR3 is TGCGCCAGCAGCTTCACCCCCGCCTCAGTTGAGCAGTTCTTC. This rearrangement joins TRBV5-1 to TRBJ2-1; D not certain. Germline-derived CDR1 and CDR2 are SGHRS and YFSETQ. V was pared by 2 bases and J by 9 bases, with 15 bases between. The CDR3 extends over 14 amino acids.